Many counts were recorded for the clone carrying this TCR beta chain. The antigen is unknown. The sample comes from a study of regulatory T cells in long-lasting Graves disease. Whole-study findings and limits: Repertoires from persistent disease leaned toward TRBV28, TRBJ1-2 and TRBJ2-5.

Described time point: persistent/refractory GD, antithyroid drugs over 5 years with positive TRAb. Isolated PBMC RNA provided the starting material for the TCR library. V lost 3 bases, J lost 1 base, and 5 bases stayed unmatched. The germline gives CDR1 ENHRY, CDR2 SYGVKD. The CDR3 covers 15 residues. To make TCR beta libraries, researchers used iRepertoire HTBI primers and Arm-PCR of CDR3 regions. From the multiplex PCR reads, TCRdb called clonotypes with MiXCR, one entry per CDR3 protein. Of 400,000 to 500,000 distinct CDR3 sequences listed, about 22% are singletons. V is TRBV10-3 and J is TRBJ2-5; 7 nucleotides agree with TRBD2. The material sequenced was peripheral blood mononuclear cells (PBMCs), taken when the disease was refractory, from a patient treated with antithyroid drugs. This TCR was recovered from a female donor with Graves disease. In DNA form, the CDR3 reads TGTGCCATCAGTGATACGGGGGGAGGCCAAGAGACCCAGTACTTC. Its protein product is CAISDTGGGQETQYF.